This TCR beta chain was captured in a study of OX40 agonist ivuxolimab in advanced cancers. Regarding the study in general: Ivuxolimab, which targeted the costimulatory receptor OX40 (CD134), was an agonistic, fully human IgG2 monoclonal antibody. Intravenous ivuxolimab was administered to patients every 2 weeks at six dose levels: 0.01, 0.1, 0.3, 1.5, 3 and 10 mg/kg. Of the roughly 51 patients in dose escalation, some 20 had hepatocellular carcinoma, around 15 had melanoma, 9 had renal cell carcinoma and 9 had head and neck cancer. A male proportion of about 79% and a mean age of 60 years, ranging from roughly 23 to 80, were recorded for the dose-escalation cohort. Patients were allowed to have had prior anti-PD-1, anti-PD-L1 or anti-CTLA-4 therapy, and approximately 43% of the dose-escalation patients had previously received checkpoint inhibitors. Partial responses occurred in three dose-escalation patients, of whom one had hepatocellular carcinoma and two had cutaneous melanoma. Peripheral TCRbeta sequencing aimed to test whether ivuxolimab altered TCR sequence diversity and caused clonal T-cell expansion. The paper covers the monotherapy dose-escalation part of the phase I ivuxolimab trial, which included N ≈ 54 patients. What the research found in general, with its limitations: Clonal expansion of both CD4+ and CD8+ blood T cells was observed from baseline to week 6 at doses 0.1 to 3.0 mg/kg. After ivuxolimab, CD8+ T cells had more expanded clones than CD4+ T cells on average. The antigen specificity of the clonally expanded peripheral T cells was not determined. Low levels of normalized T-cell clonal expansion were also seen in some nonresponding patients. In the 0.1-3.0 mg/kg groups, partial responders were among the patients with the lowest normalized peripheral clonal expansion, particularly in CD8+ T cells.

Genomic DNA was extracted from sorted cells for sequencing of the TCRbeta CDR3 region. The immunoSEQ Assay was used to sequence the TCRbeta CDR3 regions. TCRdb provides this immuneACCESS table in a form limited to in-frame rearrangements. Some clones are lacking; in checked studies, under half of them reflect an unresolved V gene, and why the rest are absent is not known. For this sample there are about 70,000 clones; 90% to 95% appear just once. The top ten hold 6% to 8% of the sample. The trial excluded patients who had a history of autoimmune disease or were on systemic immunosuppression. Peripheral blood for TCR sequencing was collected from all dose cohorts at baseline, on cycle 4 day 1, and on cycle 7 day 1. Samples came from an open-label, multicenter, first-in-human phase I dose-escalation trial of ivuxolimab. Adults with locally advanced or metastatic melanoma, renal cell, hepatocellular, or head and neck squamous cell carcinoma were enrolled in the trial. Before TCR sequencing, CD4+ T cells and CD8+ T cells were sorted from peripheral blood as separate populations.

A word on this clone: The target of this receptor is not known. Per-nucleotide qualities are absent, and no much larger clonotype sits a single base away.

V lost 6 bases and J lost 5 bases; the stretch between them is 6 bases long. Inclusive of the bounding cysteine and phenylalanine, the CDR3 is 11 residues long. The only DNA kept is the CDR3, 33 bases in frame from the first base. CDR1 MGHRA and CDR2 YSYEKL are derived from the germline V gene. This specimen consisted of CD4+ or CD8+ T cells sorted from blood, obtained in a trial of the OX40 agonist ivuxolimab. The chain was built from TRBV4-1 and TRBJ2-3; tentative D gene TRBD2, with 5 bases matching. This TCR derives from an adult with an advanced solid tumor such as melanoma, head and neck, liver or kidney cancer. Read as DNA, the sequence is TGCGCCAGCAGTCGGGGAGATACGCAGTATTTT. Its translation reads: CASSRGDTQYF.